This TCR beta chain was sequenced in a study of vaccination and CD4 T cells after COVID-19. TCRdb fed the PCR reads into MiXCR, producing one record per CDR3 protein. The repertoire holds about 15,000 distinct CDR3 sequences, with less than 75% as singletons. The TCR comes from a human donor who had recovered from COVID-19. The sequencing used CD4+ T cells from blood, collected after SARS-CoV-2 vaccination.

The chain's CDR3 is CAGHPRGFGSPLHF. The CDR3 nucleotides read TGTGCCGGACACCCACGGGGATTTGGGTCACCCCTCCACTTT. This rearrangement joins TRBV19 to TRBJ1-6; TRBD1 might be the D (5 bases). V lost 11 bases and J 10 bases, leaving 21 bases between the germline ends. CDR1 is LNHDA and CDR2 is SQIVND in the germline V gene (reference sequence). The CDR3 is made up of 14 amino acids.